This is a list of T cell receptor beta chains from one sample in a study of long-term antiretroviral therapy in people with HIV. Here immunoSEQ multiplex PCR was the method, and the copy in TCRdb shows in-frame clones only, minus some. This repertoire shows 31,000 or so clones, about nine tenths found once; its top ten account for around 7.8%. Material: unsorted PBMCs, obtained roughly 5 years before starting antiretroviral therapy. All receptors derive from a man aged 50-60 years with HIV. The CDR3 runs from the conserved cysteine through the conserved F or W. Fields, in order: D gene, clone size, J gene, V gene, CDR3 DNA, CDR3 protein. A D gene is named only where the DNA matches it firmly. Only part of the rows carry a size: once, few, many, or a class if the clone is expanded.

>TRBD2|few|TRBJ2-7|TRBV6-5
TGTGCCAGCAGTTACTCGACTAGCGGGAGGAGCGAGCAGTACTTC
CASSYSTSGRSEQYF
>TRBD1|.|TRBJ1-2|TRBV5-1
TGCGCCAGCAGCTTGGACAGGGGAAACTATGGCTACACCTTC
CASSLDRGNYGYTF
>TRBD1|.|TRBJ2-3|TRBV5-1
TGCGCCAGCAGCCCTGACAGGGCGGCGCAGTATTTT
CASSPDRAAQYF
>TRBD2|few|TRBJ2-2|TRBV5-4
TGTGCCAGCAGCTTGTTGGCTAGCGGGGCAAACACCGGGGAGCTGTTTTTT
CASSLLASGANTGELFF
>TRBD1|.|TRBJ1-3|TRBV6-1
TGTGCCAGCAGTTTGGACAGGTTTGCAAACACCATATATTTT
CASSLDRFANTIYF
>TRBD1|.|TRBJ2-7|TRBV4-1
TGCGCCAGCAGCACTCGAGGGACAGGGTCCCACGAGCAGTACTTC
CASSTRGTGSHEQYF
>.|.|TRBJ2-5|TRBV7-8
TGTGCCAGCAGCTTACTAGGCCAAGAGACCCAGTACTTC
CASSLLGQETQYF
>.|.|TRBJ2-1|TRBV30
TGTGCCTGGAGTGGCGGACCTGACACCTACAATGAGCAGTTCTTC
CAWSGGPDTYNEQFF
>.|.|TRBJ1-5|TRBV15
TGTGCCACCAGCAGAGATCGGGAATATTATCAGCCCCAGCATTTT
CATSRDREYYQPQHF
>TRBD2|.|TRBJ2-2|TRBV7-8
TGTGCCAGCAGCTTTTTAGCGGGAGGGACCGGGGAGCTGTTTTTT
CASSFLAGGTGELFF
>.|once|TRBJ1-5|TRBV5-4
TGTGCCAGCAGCTTGGACCAGGGAGTCGGACAGCCCCAGCATTTT
CASSLDQGVGQPQHF
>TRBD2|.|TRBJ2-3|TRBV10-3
TGTGCCATCGGACTAGCGGGAGATCGCACAGATACGCAGTATTTT
CAIGLAGDRTDTQYF
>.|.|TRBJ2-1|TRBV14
TGTGCCAGCAGCCAAGAAGAGGGTGGTGAGCAGTTCTTC
CASSQEEGGEQFF
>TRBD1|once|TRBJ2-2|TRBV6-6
TGTGCCAGCAGCCACCCCGGGACAGGGAGGACCGGGGAGCTGTTTTTT
CASSHPGTGRTGELFF
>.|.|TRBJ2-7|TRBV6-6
TGTGCCAGCAGTTACGGGCGGACCGGCGTCTCCTACGAGCAGTACTTC
CASSYGRTGVSYEQYF
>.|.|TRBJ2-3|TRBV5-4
TGTGCCAGCAGTAAGGACACCGAAGATACGCAGTATTTT
CASSKDTEDTQYF
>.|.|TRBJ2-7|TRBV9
TGTGCCAGCAGCGTAGGCCCGCTGGACTACGAGCAGTACTTC
CASSVGPLDYEQYF
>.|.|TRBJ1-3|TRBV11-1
TGTGCCAGCAGCTTGCGGTCTGACTCTGGAAACACCATATATTTT
CASSLRSDSGNTIYF
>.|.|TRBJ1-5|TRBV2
TGTGCCAGCACTGAACGAGGGAATGATCAGCCCCAGCATTTT
CASTERGNDQPQHF
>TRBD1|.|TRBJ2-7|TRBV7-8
TGTGCCAGCAGCTTAGAGGGGGGACAGGGGGCGATGGAGCAGTACTTC
CASSLEGGQGAMEQYF